This T cell receptor beta chain was sequenced in a study of shared clonotypes between healthy human individuals. CDR1 is MNHEY, CDR2 SMNVEV, per germline (reference sequence). The CDR3 runs 16 residues. V was shortened by 6 bases and J by 5 bases, with 20 bases between the two germline ends. Sorted subsets were amplified in replicate PCRs using about 200 ng DNA, approximately 30,000 T cell genomes. The repertoire was sequenced with immunoSEQ multiplex PCR; TCRdb's copy has only in-frame clones and lacks some. Of hundreds of thousands of clones in the sample, 97% were seen once. The J gene is TRBJ1-5, the V gene TRBV27, with a possible D match to TRBD1 (5 bases). The source material was naive CD4+ T cells sorted from blood. Noted subset: CD45RA+ positively selected. The clonotype comes from a woman aged 25 to 39 in good health. The CDR3 reads CASSEWRGGRYQPQHF. CDR3 nucleotides: TGTGCCAGCAGCGAATGGCGGGGGGGTCGGTATCAGCCCCAGCATTTT.